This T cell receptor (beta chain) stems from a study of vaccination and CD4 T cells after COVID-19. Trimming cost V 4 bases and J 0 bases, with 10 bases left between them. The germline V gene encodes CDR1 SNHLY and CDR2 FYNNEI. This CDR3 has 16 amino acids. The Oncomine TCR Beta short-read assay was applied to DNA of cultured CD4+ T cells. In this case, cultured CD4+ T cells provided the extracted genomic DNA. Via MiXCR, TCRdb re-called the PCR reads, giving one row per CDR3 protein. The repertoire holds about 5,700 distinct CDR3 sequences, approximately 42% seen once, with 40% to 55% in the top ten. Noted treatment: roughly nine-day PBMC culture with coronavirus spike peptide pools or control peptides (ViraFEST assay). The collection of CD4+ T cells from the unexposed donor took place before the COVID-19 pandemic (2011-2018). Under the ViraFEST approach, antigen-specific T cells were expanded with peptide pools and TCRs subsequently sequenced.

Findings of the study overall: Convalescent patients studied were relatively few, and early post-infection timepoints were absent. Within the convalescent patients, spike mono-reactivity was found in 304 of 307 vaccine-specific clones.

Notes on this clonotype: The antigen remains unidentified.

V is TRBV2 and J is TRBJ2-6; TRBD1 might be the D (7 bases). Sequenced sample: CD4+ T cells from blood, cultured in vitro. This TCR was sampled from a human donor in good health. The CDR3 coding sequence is TGTGCCAGCAGTGTCCAGGGGGGCTCTGGGGCCAACGTCCTGACTTTC. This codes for CASSVQGGSGANVLTF.